Listed below are T cell receptor beta chains from one sample, sequenced in a study of cytomegalovirus exposure and HLA in healthy donors. Only in-frame clones appear in the TCRdb table, and some are missing; sequencing was by immunoSEQ multiplex PCR. This sample's table has 110,000 to 150,000 clones. Input material: PBMCs. Source of these receptors: a man between 40 and 49 years old in good health and CMV-seronegative. The CDR3 runs from the conserved cysteine through the conserved F or W. The D gene is left open where the match is weak.

12,TRBV7-8,TRBD1,TRBJ2-7,CASSSVGRDRDF,TGTGCCAGCAGCTCCGTAGGCCGGGACAGGGACTTC
13,TRBV27,-,TRBJ2-5,CASSHYPQETQYF,TGTGCCAGCAGCCACTACCCCCAAGAGACCCAGTACTTC
16,TRBV10-3,-,TRBJ2-6,CAISESRDSGANVLTF,TGTGCCATCAGTGAGTCGAGGGACTCTGGGGCCAACGTCCTGACTTTC
18,TRBV19,TRBD2,TRBJ2-5,CASSIASGGTWGQETQYF,TGTGCCAGTAGTATTGCCAGCGGGGGGACCTGGGGCCAAGAGACCCAGTACTTC
15,TRBV7-8,-,TRBJ1-1,CASSLVSTGSTEAFF,TGTGCCAGCAGCTTAGTCAGCACAGGGTCCACTGAAGCTTTCTTT
15,TRBV18,TRBD2,TRBJ2-7,CASSPSGGGGYEQYF,TGTGCCAGCTCACCTAGCGGGGGAGGTGGGTACGAGCAGTACTTC
16,TRBV5-4,TRBD2,TRBJ2-3,CASSFPTSGGPDTQYF,TGTGCCAGCAGCTTCCCGACTAGCGGGGGGCCAGATACGCAGTATTTT
15,TRBV7-9,-,TRBJ2-3,CASSLVLSSTDTQYF,TGTGCCAGCAGCTTAGTTCTCTCTAGCACAGATACGCAGTATTTT
16,TRBV6-4,-,TRBJ2-3,CASSDSGGGGPDTQYF,TGTGCCAGCAGTGACTCCGGGGGAGGGGGACCAGATACGCAGTATTTT
16,TRBV18,TRBD1,TRBJ2-2,CASSPGTGVGTGELFF,TGTGCCAGCTCACCCGGGACAGGGGTTGGCACCGGGGAGCTGTTTTTT
14,TRBV5-1,-,TRBJ1-1,CASSKGKANTEAFF,TGCGCCAGCTCTAAGGGGAAGGCGAACACTGAAGCTTTCTTT
20,TRBV15,TRBD1,TRBJ2-1,CATSRPPGQGPFSSYNEQFF,TGTGCCACCAGCAGACCACCGGGACAGGGGCCCTTCAGCTCCTACAATGAGCAGTTCTTC
15,TRBV10-3,TRBD2,TRBJ2-7,CAIGGLAGSSYEQYF,TGTGCCATCGGGGGACTAGCGGGGAGCTCCTACGAGCAGTACTTC
13,TRBV6-5,-,TRBJ1-2,CATGRGSFYGYTF,TGTGCCACGGGGCGGGGATCGTTCTATGGCTACACCTTC
14,TRBV27,TRBD1,TRBJ1-6,CASKWTGVNSPLHF,TGTGCCAGCAAATGGACAGGGGTTAATTCACCCCTCCACTTT
11,TRBV10-3,-,TRBJ1-1,CATRRDTEAFF,TGTGCCACCCGGAGGGACACTGAAGCTTTCTTT
16,TRBV4-3,TRBD1,TRBJ2-7,CASSQGGTGPFYEQYF,TGCGCCAGCAGCCAAGGTGGGACAGGGCCCTTCTACGAGCAGTACTTC
16,TRBV5-1,TRBD2,TRBJ2-4,CASSLESGIAKNIQYF,TGCGCCAGCAGCTTGGAGAGCGGGATAGCCAAAAACATTCAGTACTTC
14,TRBV6-5,-,TRBJ2-3,CASARGPSANTQYF,TGTGCCAGCGCCCGGGGTCCCTCGGCAAATACGCAGTATTTT
14,TRBV6-6,TRBD1,TRBJ1-1,CASSYAGQATEAFF,TGTGCCAGCAGTTACGCGGGACAGGCCACCGAAGCTTTCTTT
15,TRBV18,-,TRBJ1-6,CASSPSRDRNSPLHF,TGTGCCAGCTCACCAAGCAGGGATAGGAATTCACCCCTCCACTTT
13,TRBV7-8,-,TRBJ2-2,CASATNSPGELFF,TGTGCCAGCGCCACCAACTCCCCCGGGGAGCTGTTTTTT
15,TRBV4-2,TRBD1,TRBJ2-2,CASSQDEGAAGELFF,TGTGCCAGCAGCCAAGACGAGGGGGCGGCCGGGGAGCTGTTTTTT
16,TRBV28,TRBD1,TRBJ1-2,CASSLQHRGQDYGYTF,TGTGCCAGCAGTTTACAGCACAGGGGGCAAGACTATGGCTACACCTTC
12,TRBV6-1,TRBD1,TRBJ1-1,CASSQGGTEAFF,TGTGCCAGCAGTCAGGGGGGTACTGAAGCTTTCTTT
15,TRBV7-2,TRBD1,TRBJ2-7,CASSLVGTVTYEQYF,TGTGCCAGCAGCTTAGTAGGGACAGTGACCTACGAGCAGTACTTC
18,TRBV5-6,-,TRBJ1-6,CASSSGPAGRASNSPLHF,TGTGCCAGCAGCTCCGGCCCAGCAGGGAGGGCGTCGAATTCACCCCTCCACTTT
16,TRBV7-6,-,TRBJ1-5,CASSPLATVVNQPQHF,TGTGCCAGCAGCCCCCTCGCCACGGTTGTAAATCAGCCCCAGCATTTT
14,TRBV7-2,-,TRBJ2-1,CASSFSSRLGEQFF,TGTGCCAGCAGCTTCAGTAGCCGACTTGGTGAGCAGTTCTTC
15,TRBV5-4,-,TRBJ1-3,CASSLDSYPGNTIYF,TGTGCCAGCAGCTTGGACAGTTACCCAGGAAACACCATATATTTT
16,TRBV4-3,TRBD2,TRBJ2-3,CASSPSGGVATDTQYF,TGCGCCAGCAGCCCTAGCGGGGGGGTGGCCACAGATACGCAGTATTTT
16,TRBV28,-,TRBJ1-2,CASSPPGGVVSYGYTF,TGTGCCAGCAGTCCGCCGGGGGGAGTTGTCTCCTATGGCTACACCTTC
15,TRBV7-3,-,TRBJ2-4,CASSLGGTAKNIQYF,TGTGCCAGCAGCTTGGGGGGTACCGCCAAAAACATTCAGTACTTC
15,TRBV5-4,TRBD1,TRBJ2-7,CASSVGTGGTYEQYF,TGTGCCAGCAGCGTCGGGACAGGGGGTACCTACGAGCAGTACTTC
13,TRBV6-6,-,TRBJ1-2,CASRPWGDYGYTF,TGTGCCAGCAGGCCGTGGGGGGACTATGGCTACACCTTC
13,TRBV10-3,TRBD1,TRBJ2-7,CAIKLGQAYEQYF,TGTGCCATCAAACTGGGACAGGCCTACGAGCAGTACTTC
14,TRBV6-5,TRBD1,TRBJ1-5,CASRTGGGDQPQHF,TGTGCCAGCAGAACAGGGGGAGGAGATCAGCCCCAGCATTTT
16,TRBV4-1,TRBD2,TRBJ2-5,CASSQGPAGGRETQYF,TGCGCCAGCAGCCAAGGCCCTGCGGGGGGGCGAGAGACCCAGTACTTC
15,TRBV11-3,TRBD1,TRBJ2-3,CASSLGDRVTDTQYF,TGTGCCAGCAGCTTAGGAGACAGGGTCACAGATACGCAGTATTTT
14,TRBV6-5,-,TRBJ2-7,CASSPGLSSYEQYF,TGTGCCAGCAGCCCCGGGTTAAGTTCCTACGAGCAGTACTTC
16,TRBV4-1,TRBD2,TRBJ2-7,CASSQASGGDSYEQYF,TGCGCCAGCAGCCAAGCTAGCGGGGGGGATTCCTACGAGCAGTACTTC